This T cell receptor beta chain was obtained from a study of blood T cell repertoires in COVID-19. About the research overall: COVID-19 samples collected from the United States, Italy and Spain covered acute and convalescent phases.

Only in-frame clones appear in the TCRdb table, and some are missing; sequencing was by immunoSEQ multiplex PCR. The sample carries around 270,000 clones, approximately 88% recorded once. V dropped 3 bases and J dropped 2; count of bases not matched to a gene: 14. The CDR3 runs 20 residues. Per germline, CDR1 SGHRS and CDR2 YFSETQ. A word on this clone: This specimen includes other DNA sequences encoding the same CDR3.

The rearrangement uses TRBV5-1 and TRBJ2-5; TRBD2 matches at 15 bases. This receptor was taken from a woman between 40 and 55 years old who had been exposed to COVID-19. Sequencing was carried out using PBMCs or T cells enriched from blood (not recorded which). CDR3 nucleotide sequence: TGCGCCAGCAGCTATCAGATCCCGGGACTAGCGGGGGGTTCGCAAGAGACCCAGTACTTC. It is translated as CASSYQIPGLAGGSQETQYF.